The clone carrying this TCR beta chain was seen only a few times. This specimen comes from a study of T cells in Graves' hyperthyroidism and ophthalmopathy. CDR3 length: 18 residues. V gave up 3 bases and J gave up 0 bases; unmatched junction bases: 5. Germline lookup yields CDR1 LNHNV and CDR2 YYDKDF (reference sequence). It was RNA transcripts that yielded the amplified TCR beta CDR3 regions. Primed by the HTBI set, a first-round RT-PCR was run on the TCR CDR3. One entry per CDR3 protein results from TCRdb running MiXCR on the multiplex PCR reads. Here the sample spans 660,000 or so distinct CDR3 sequences, nearly 45% being singletons. Diagnoses used clinical symptoms, serum thyroxine and TRAb, thyroid ultrasound and orbital computed tomography.

Input material: peripheral blood or thyroid tissue (not recorded which). This sequence joins TRBV15 and TRBJ2-2; 12 bases line up with TRBD1. The source is an adult man with Graves' disease, either hyperthyroidism or ophthalmopathy (not recorded which). This CDR3 reads CATSSGGTGGPNTGELFF. The CDR3 DNA reads TGTGCCACCAGCAGCGGGGGGACAGGGGGCCCGAACACCGGGGAGCTGTTTTTT.